This TCR beta chain is from a study of blood T cell repertoires in COVID-19. The method was immunoSEQ multiplex PCR; TCRdb's version includes in-frame clones alone and lacks a portion of them. The profile shows approximately 360,000 clones, around 90% of them singletons. The sequence was collected from a man aged 18 to 30 with active or convalescent COVID-19. The sequenced sample was peripheral blood.

The CDR3 DNA sequence: TGTGCCAGCAGGAGAGAAAGCACAGATACGCAGTATTTT. As protein: CASRRESTDTQYF. This chain uses TRBV7-2 with TRBJ2-3; D gene ambiguous. The CDR3 is 13 residues long. The V gene's germline CDR1 is SGHTA and CDR2 FQGNSA. V was cut by 6 bases and J by 0 bases, with 7 bases left in between.